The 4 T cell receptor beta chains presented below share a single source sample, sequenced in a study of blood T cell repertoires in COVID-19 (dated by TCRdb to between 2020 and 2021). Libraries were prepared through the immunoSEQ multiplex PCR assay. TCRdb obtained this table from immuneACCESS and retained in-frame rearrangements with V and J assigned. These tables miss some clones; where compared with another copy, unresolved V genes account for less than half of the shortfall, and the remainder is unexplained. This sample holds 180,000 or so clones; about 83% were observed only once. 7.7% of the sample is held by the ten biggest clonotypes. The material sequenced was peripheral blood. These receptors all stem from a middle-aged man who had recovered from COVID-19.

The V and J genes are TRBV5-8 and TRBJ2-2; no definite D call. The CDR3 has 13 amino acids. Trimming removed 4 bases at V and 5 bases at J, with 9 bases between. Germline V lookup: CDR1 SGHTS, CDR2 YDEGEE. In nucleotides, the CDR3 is TGTGCCAGCAGCCATAGTACGACCGGGGAGCTGTTTTTT. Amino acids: CASSHSTTGELFF. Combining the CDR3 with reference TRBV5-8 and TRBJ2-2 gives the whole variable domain EAGVTQSPTHLIKTRGQQATLRCSPISGHTSVYWYQQALGLGLQFLLWYDEGEERNRGNFPPRFSGRQFPNYSSELNVNALELEDSALYLCASSHSTTGELFFGEGSRLTVL.

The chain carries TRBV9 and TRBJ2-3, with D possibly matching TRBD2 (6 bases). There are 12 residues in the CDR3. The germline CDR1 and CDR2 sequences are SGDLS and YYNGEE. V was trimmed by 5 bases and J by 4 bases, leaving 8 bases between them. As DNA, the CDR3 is TGTGCCAGCAGTTCGGGGGCAGATACGCAGTATTTT. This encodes CASSSGADTQYF.

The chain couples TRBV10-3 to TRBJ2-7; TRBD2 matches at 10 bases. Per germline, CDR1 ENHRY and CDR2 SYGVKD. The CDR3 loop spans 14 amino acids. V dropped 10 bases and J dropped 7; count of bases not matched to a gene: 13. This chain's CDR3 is CATTSGTPQGEQYF. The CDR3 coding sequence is TGTGCCACCACTAGCGGGACGCCGCAGGGGGAGCAGTACTTC.

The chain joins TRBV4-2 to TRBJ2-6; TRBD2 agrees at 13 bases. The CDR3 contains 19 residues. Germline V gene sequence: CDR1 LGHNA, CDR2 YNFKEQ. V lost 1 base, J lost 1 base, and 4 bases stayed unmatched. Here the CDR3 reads CASSQGGLAGDSGANVLTF. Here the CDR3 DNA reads TGTGCCAGCAGCCAAGGTGGACTAGCGGGAGATTCTGGGGCCAACGTCCTGACTTTC.